The clone carrying this TCR beta chain has only one observation. Germline CDR1 reads SGHRS; CDR2 reads YFSETQ. With 4 bases removed from V and 1 base from J, the gap between germline ends came to 15 bases. The CDR3 is made up of 16 amino acids. This sample stems from a study of blood T cell repertoires in COVID-19. Whole-study context: Both acute and convalescent COVID-19 samples were obtained from the United States, Italy and Spain. Sources were T cells, B-cell-depleted T cells, or PBMCs; the material itself was cDNA or gDNA.

Original methodology: Reference gene primer amplification yielded estimated nucleated cell counts. TCRdb's table, derived via immunoSEQ multiplex PCR, lists solely in-frame clones and lacks some. That table is the source of V, J and clone size, and D and trimming were worked out from the DNA. There are roughly 180,000 clones in the sample; approximately 85% occur only once, and roughly 7.7% lies in the top ten. The sample was peripheral blood. The clonotype was recovered from a woman aged 60-75 years with acute or convalescent COVID-19. The chain carries TRBV5-1 and TRBJ1-5; D may be TRBD1 (5 bases). The CDR3 DNA follows: TGCGCCAGCAGCCCGACAGATCCGAGGAGCAATCAGCCCCAGCATTTT. Amino acids: CASSPTDPRSNQPQHF.